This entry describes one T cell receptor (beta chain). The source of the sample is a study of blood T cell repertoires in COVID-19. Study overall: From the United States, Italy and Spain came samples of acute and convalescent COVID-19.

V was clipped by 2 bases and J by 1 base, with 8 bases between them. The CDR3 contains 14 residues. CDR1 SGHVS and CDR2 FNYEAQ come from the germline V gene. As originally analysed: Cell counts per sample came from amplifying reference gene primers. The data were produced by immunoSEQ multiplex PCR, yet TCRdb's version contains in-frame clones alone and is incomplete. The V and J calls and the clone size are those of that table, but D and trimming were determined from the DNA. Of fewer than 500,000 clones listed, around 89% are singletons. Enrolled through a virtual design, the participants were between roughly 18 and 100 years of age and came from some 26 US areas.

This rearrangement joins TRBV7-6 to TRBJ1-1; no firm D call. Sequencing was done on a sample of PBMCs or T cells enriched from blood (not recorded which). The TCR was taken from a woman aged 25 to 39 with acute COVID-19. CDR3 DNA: TGTGCCAGCAGCTTACCTGACAAGAACACTGAAGCTTTCTTT. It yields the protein CASSLPDKNTEAFF.